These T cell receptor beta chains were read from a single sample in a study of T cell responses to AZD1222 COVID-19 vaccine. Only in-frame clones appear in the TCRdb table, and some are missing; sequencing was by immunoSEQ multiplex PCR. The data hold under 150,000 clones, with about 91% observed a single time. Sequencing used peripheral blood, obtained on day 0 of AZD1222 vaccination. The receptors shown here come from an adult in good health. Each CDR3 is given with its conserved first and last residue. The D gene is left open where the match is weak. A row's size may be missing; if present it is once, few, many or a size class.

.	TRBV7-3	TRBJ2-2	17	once	TGTGCCAGCAGCTTCGGGCCACCCGGGGGGAACACCGGGGAGCTGTTTTTT	CASSFGPPGGNTGELFF
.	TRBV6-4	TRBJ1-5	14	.	TGTGCCAGCAGGGGCAAAGGGAGCAATCAGCCCCAGCATTTT	CASRGKGSNQPQHF
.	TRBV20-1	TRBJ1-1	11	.	TGCAGTGCTCAGGGAGATACTGAAGCTTTCTTT	CSAQGDTEAFF
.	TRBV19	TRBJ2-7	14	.	TGTGCCAGTAGTAGACGACTAGACTCCTACGAGCAGTACTTC	CASSRRLDSYEQYF
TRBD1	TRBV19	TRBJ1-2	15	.	TGTGCCAGTAGTATCCCACCTACCGGGACAGTTGGCTACACCTTC	CASSIPPTGTVGYTF
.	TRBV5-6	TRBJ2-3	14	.	TGTGCCAGCAGCTCGGTGGGAAGCACAGATACGCAGTATTTT	CASSSVGSTDTQYF
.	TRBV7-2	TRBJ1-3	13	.	TGTGCCAGCAGCTTAGGAGGAGGAAACACCATATATTTT	CASSLGGGNTIYF
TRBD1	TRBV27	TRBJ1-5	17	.	TGTGCCAGCAGTTTCCCGACAGGGGCAAGGAGCAATCAGCCCCAGCATTTT	CASSFPTGARSNQPQHF
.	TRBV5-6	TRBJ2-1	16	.	TGTGCCAGCAGCTTCGTTGGGGGCCTCCGAACAAATGAGCAGTTCTTC	CASSFVGGLRTNEQFF
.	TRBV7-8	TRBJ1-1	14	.	TGTGCCAGCAGCTTACGACAGCGGAACACTGAAGCTTTCTTT	CASSLRQRNTEAFF
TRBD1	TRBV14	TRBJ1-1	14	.	TGTGCCAGCAGCCAAGGAGGGACAGCTCGGGTCGCTTTCTTT	CASSQGGTARVAFF
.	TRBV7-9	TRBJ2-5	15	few	TGTGCCAGCAGCTTAGGCGGGGGCCTCCAAGAGACCCAGTACTTC	CASSLGGGLQETQYF
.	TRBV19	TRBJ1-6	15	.	TGTGCCAGTAGTAAGCCGGGACAAAAGAGGTCACCCCTCCACTTT	CASSKPGQKRSPLHF
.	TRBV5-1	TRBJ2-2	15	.	TGCGCCAGCAGCCCGGGATTTGCGGACACCGGGGAGCTGTTTTTT	CASSPGFADTGELFF
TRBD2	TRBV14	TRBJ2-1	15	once	TGTGCCAGCAGCCCTCGGGGGGGGGACGCCAATGAGCAGTTCTTC	CASSPRGGDANEQFF
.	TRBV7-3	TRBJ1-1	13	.	TGTGCCAGCAGCTTGAGCGGGAACACTGAAGCTTTCTTT	CASSLSGNTEAFF
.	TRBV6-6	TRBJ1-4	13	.	TGTGCCAGCAGTTACGGGAGAAATGAAAAACTGTTTTTT	CASSYGRNEKLFF
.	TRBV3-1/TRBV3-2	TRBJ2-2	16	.	TGTGCCAGCAGCCCTTGGACTCGCAAGTTCACCGGGGAGCTGTTTTTT	CASSPWTRKFTGELFF
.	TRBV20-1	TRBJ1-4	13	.	TGCAGTGCTAGTTGGGGTACAATGGGAAAACTGTTTTTT	CSASWGTMGKLFF
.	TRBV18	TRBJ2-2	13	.	TGTGCCAGCTCACCTGCGAACACCGGGGAGCTGTTTTTT	CASSPANTGELFF
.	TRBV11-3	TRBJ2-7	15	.	TGTGCCAGCAGCTCGTCACAGGGTAATCTGTACGAGCAGTACTTC	CASSSSQGNLYEQYF
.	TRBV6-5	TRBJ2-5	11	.	TGTGCCAGCAGTTACTCAGGGACCCAGTACTTC	CASSYSGTQYF
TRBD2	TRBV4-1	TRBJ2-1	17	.	TGCGCCAGCAGCCAAGCTATGAGTAGCGGGGGGAACAATGAGCAGTTCTTC	CASSQAMSSGGNNEQFF
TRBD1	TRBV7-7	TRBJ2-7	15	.	TGTGCCAGCAGCTCGGGGACAGGCCGAAGCGACGAGCAGTACTTC	CASSSGTGRSDEQYF
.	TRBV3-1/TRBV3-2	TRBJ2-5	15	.	TGTGCCAGCAGCCAGCGGGGGCCTTTGGGAGAGACCCAGTACTTC	CASSQRGPLGETQYF
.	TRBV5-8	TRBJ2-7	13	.	TGTGCCAGCAGCTCCTCCCATTTGCGCGAGCAGTACTTC	CASSSSHLREQYF
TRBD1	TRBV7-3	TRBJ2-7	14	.	TGTGCCAGCAGCCCACTAGACAGGGTTGACGAGCAGTACTTC	CASSPLDRVDEQYF
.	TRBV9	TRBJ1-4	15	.	TGTGCCAGCAGCGTAGGCCAGGGCAAATCTGAAAAACTGTTTTTT	CASSVGQGKSEKLFF
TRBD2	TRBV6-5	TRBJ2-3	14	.	TGTGCCACAGGAGCGGGGATCCGCACAGATACGCAGTATTTT	CATGAGIRTDTQYF
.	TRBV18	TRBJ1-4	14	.	TGTGCCAGCTCACCACAGGGTTTAGGTGAAAAACTGTTTTTT	CASSPQGLGEKLFF
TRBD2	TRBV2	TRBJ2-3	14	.	TGTGCCAGCGGTGCTAGCGGGGGACAAGATACGCAGTATTTT	CASGASGGQDTQYF
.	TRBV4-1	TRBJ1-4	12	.	TGCGCCAGCAGATTCCCCCATGAAAAACTGTTTTTT	CASRFPHEKLFF
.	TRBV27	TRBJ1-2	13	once	TGTGCCAGCAGTTTAGAGGGGGGAAGAGGCTACACCTTC	CASSLEGGRGYTF
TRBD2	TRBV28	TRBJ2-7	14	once	TGTGCCAGCATATATCGGGGGAGGGCCTACGAGCAGTACTTC	CASIYRGRAYEQYF
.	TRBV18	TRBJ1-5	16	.	TGTGCCAGCTCACCAGGCGGCAGGGGATACAATCAGCCCCAGCATTTT	CASSPGGRGYNQPQHF
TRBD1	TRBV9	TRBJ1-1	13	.	TGTGCCAGCAGCTCCGACAGGGACACTGAAGCTTTCTTT	CASSSDRDTEAFF
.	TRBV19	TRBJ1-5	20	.	TGTGCCAGTAGTATAGTTAAGTACACAGGCCGGTTTCTCCGGAATCAGCCCCAGCATTTT	CASSIVKYTGRFLRNQPQHF
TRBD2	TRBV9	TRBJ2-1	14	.	TGTGCCAGCAGCGTACAGCGGGGGGGCTTTGAGCAGTTCTTC	CASSVQRGGFEQFF
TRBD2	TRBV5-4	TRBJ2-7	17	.	TGTGCCAGCAGCTTGGCGGGCCTAGCGGGGGGGCGGAACGAGCAGTACTTC	CASSLAGLAGGRNEQYF
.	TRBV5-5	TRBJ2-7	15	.	TGTGCCAGCAGCCCCACACCTAGGGGGGAGGGCGAGCAGTACTTC	CASSPTPRGEGEQYF
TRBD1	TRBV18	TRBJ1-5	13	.	TGTGCCAGCTCTGGGACAGCAAATCAGCCCCAGCATTTT	CASSGTANQPQHF
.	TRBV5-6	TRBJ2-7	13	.	TGTGCCAGCAGTGACAGAACAGTCTACGAGCAGTACTTC	CASSDRTVYEQYF
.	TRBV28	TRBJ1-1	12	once	TGTGCCAGCAGACTGCTACAGGGTGAAGCTTTCTTT	CASRLLQGEAFF
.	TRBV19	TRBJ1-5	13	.	TGTGCCAGTAAGGACAGTAGCAATCAGCCCCAGCATTTT	CASKDSSNQPQHF
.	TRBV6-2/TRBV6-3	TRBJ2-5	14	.	TGTGCCAGCAGTGGCCCAGGGAAACAAGAGACCCAGTACTTC	CASSGPGKQETQYF
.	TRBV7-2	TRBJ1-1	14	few	TGTGCCAGCAGCTGGTCGACAGAGAACACTGAAGCTTTCTTT	CASSWSTENTEAFF